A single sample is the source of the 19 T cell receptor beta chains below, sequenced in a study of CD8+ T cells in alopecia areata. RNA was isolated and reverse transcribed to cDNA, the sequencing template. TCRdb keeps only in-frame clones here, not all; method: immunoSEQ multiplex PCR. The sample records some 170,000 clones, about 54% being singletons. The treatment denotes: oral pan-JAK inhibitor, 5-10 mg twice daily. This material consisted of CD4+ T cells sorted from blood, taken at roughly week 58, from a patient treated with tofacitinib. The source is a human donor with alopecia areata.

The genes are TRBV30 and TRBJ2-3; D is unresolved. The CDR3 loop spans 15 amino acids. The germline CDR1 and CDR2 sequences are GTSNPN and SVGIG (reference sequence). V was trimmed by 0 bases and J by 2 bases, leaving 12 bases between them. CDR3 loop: CAWSVLSSLTDTQYF. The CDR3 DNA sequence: TGTGCCTGGAGTGTCCTCAGCTCCCTCACAGATACGCAGTATTTT. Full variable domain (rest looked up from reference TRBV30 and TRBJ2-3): SQTIHQWPATLVQPVGSPLSLECTVEGTSNPNLYWYRQAAGRGLQLLFYSVGIGQISSEVPQNLSASRPQDRQFILSSKKLLLSDSGFYLCAWSVLSSLTDTQYFGPGTRLTVL.

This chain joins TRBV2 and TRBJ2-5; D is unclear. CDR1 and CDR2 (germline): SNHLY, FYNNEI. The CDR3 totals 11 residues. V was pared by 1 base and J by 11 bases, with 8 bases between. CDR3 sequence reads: CASSEDHLQYF. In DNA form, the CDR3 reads TGTGCCAGCAGTGAAGACCACCTTCAGTACTTC.

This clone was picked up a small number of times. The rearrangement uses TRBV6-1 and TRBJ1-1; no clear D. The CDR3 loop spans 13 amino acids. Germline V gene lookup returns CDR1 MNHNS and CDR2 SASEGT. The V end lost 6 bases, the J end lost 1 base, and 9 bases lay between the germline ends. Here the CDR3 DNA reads TGTGCCAGCAGGAGAGAGCGGAACACTGAAGCTTTCTTT. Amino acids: CASRRERNTEAFF.

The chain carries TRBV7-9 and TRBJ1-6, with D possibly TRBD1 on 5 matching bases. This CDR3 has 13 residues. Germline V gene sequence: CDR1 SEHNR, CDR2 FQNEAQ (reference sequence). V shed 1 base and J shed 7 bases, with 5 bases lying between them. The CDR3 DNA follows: TGTGCCAGCAGCTTAGGACAGAATTCACCCCTCCACTTT. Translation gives CASSLGQNSPLHF.

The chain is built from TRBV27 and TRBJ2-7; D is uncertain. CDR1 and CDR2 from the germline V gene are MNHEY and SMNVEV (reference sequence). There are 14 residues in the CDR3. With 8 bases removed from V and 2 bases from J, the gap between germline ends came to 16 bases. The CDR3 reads CASRVGTGPYEQYF. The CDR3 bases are TGTGCCAGCCGGGTGGGAACTGGCCCCTACGAGCAGTACTTC.

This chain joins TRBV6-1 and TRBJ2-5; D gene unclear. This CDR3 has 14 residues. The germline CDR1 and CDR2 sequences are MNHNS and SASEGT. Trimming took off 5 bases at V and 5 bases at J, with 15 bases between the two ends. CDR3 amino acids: CASSISGGGETQYF. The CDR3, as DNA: TGTGCCAGCAGTATCTCCGGTGGTGGGGAGACCCAGTACTTC.

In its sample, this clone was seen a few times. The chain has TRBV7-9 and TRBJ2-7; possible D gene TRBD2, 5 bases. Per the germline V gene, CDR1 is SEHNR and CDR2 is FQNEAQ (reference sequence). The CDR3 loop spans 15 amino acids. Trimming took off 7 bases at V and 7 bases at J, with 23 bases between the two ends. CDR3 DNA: TGTGCCAGCACTTTAGGAGGAGGTGGGTCCAGGGAGCAGTACTTC. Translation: CASTLGGGGSREQYF. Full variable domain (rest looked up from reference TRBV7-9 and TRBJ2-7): DTGVSQNPRHKITKRGQNVTFRCDPISEHNRLYWYRQTLGQGPEFLTYFQNEAQLEKSRLLSDRFSAERPKGSFSTLEIQRTEQGDSAMYLCASTLGGGGSREQYFGPGTRLTVT.

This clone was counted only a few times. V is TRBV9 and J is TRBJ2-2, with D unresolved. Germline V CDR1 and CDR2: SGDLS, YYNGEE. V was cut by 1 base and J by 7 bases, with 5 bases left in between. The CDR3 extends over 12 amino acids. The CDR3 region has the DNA TGTGCCAGCAGCGTACCTCTCGGGGAGCTGTTTTTT. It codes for CASSVPLGELFF.

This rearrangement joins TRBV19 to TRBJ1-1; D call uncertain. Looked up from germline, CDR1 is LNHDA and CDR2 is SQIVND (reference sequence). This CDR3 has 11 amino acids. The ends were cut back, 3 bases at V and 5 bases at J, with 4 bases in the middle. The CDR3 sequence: CASSIKTEAFF. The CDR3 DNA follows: TGTGCCAGTAGTATCAAGACTGAAGCTTTCTTT.

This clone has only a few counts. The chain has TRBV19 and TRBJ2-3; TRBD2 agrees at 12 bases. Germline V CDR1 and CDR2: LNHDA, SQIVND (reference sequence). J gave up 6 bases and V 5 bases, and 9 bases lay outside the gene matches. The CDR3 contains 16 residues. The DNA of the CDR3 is TGTGCCAGTAGTCCTCGGACTAGCGGGGTAGCGGATACGCAGTATTTT. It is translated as CASSPRTSGVADTQYF.

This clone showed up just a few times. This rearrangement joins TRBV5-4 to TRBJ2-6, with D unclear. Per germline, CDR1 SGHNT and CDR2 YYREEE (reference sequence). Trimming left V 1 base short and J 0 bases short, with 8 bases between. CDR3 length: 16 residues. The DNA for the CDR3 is TGTGCCAGCAGCTTGTCGCGGCCCTCTGGGGCCAACGTCCTGACTTTC. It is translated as CASSLSRPSGANVLTF.

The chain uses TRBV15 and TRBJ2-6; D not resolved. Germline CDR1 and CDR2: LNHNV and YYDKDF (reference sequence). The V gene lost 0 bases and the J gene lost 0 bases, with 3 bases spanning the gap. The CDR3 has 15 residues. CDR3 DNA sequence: TGTGCCACCAGCAGAGAAGACTCTGGGGCCAACGTCCTGACTTTC. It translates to CATSREDSGANVLTF. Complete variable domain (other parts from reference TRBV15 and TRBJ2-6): DAMVIQNPRYQVTQFGKPVTLSCSQTLNHNVMYWYQQKSSQAPKLLFHYYDKDFNNEADTPDNFQSRRPNTSFCFLDIRSPGLGDTAMYLCATSREDSGANVLTFGAGSRLTVL.

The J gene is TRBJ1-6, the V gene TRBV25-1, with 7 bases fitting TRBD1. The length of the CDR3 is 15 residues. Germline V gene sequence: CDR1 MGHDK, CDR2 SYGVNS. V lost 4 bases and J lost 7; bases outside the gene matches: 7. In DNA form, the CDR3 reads TGTGCCAGCAGTGCTGTGGACAGGTCAAATTCACCCCTCCACTTT. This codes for CASSAVDRSNSPLHF.

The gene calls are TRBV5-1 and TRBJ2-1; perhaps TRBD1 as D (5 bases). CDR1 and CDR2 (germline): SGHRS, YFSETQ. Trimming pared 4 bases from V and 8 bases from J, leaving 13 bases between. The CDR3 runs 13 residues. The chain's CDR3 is CASSQQIGDEQFF. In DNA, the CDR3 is TGCGCCAGCAGCCAACAGATAGGGGATGAGCAGTTCTTC.

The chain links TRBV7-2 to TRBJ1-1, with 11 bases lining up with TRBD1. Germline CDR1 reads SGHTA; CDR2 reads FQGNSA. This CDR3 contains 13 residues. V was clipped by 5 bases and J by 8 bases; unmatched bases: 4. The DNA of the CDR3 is TGTGCCAGCAGCCCCCGGACAGGGGGCGAAGCTTTCTTT. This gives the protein CASSPRTGGEAFF.

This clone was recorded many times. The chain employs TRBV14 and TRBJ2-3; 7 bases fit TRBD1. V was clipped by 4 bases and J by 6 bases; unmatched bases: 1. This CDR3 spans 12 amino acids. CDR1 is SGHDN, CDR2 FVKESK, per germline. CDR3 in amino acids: CASSLRGDTQYF. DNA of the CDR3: TGTGCCAGCAGCCTCAGGGGGGATACGCAGTATTTT.

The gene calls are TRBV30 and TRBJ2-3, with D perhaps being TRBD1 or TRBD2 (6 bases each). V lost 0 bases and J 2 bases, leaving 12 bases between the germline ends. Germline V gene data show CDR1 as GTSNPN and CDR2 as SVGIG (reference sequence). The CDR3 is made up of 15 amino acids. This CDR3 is CAWSVRGGYTDTQYF. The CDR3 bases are TGTGCCTGGAGTGTACGAGGGGGGTACACAGATACGCAGTATTTT.

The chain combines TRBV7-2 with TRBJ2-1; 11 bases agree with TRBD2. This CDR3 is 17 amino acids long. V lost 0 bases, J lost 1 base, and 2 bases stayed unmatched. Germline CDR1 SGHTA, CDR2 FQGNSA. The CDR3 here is CASSLAASGGSYNEQFF. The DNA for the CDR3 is TGTGCCAGCAGCTTAGCGGCTAGCGGGGGGTCCTACAATGAGCAGTTCTTC.

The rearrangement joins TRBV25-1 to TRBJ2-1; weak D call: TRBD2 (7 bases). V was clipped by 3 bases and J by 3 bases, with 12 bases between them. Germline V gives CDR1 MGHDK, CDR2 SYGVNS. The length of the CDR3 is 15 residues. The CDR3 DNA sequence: TGTGCCAGCAGTGAGGGGGGGGCTAACTACAATGAGCAGTTCTTC. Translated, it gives CASSEGGANYNEQFF. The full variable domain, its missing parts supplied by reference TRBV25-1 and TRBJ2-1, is EADIYQTPRYLVIGTGKKITLECSQTMGHDKMYWYQQDPGMELHLIHYSYGVNSTEKGDLSSESTVSRIRTEHFPLTLESARPSHTSQYLCASSEGGANYNEQFFGPGTRLTVL.